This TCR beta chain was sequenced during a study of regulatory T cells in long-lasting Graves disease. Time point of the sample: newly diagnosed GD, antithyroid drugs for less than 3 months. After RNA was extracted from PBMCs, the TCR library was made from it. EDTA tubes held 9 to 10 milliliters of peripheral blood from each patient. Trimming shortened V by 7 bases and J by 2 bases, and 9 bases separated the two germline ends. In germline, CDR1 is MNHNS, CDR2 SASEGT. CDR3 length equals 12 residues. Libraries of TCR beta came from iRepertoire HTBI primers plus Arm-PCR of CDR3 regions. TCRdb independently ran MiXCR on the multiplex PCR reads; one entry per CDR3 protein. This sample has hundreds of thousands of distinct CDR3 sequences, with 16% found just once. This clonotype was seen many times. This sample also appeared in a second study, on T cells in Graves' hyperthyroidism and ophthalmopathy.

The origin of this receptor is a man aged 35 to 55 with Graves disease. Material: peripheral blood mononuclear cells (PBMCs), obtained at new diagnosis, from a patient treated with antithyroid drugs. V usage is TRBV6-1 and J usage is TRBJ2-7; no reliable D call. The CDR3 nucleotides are TGTGCCAGCAAAAGCGAAACCTACGAGCAGTACTTC. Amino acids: CASKSETYEQYF.